This T cell receptor (beta chain) was identified in a study of beta chain features in type 1 diabetes. General study findings and limits: People with Type 1 diabetes carried modestly yet significantly shorter TCRB CDR3s in all four CD4+ subsets. Any role of HLA type in TCRB rearrangement remained unresolved here. A cDNA-based sequencing approach could over-represent cells with high TCR expression.

CDR1 is SGDLS and CDR2 is YYNGEE in the germline V gene. V lost 3 bases and J lost 2; bases outside the gene matches: 5. The CDR3 has 15 amino acids. All of the isolated RNA was reverse transcribed, so expressed TCRB transcripts were sequenced. Sequencing used immunoSEQ multiplex PCR; TCRdb keeps in-frame clones, though not all of them. The sample comprises under 200,000 clones, less than 9.5% of which are singletons, and 0.5% to 0.65% rests with the top ten. There are a few counts of this clone. Its matching antigen is unknown. The chain uses TRBV9 and TRBJ2-1; 7 bases align to TRBD2. The sequencing sample was made of central memory CD4+ T cells from blood. This sequence was found in a man aged 18 to 29 in good health. The CDR3 loop is CASSASGTAYNEQFF. Written as DNA, the CDR3 is TGTGCCAGCAGCGCCAGCGGGACGGCCTACAATGAGCAGTTCTTC.